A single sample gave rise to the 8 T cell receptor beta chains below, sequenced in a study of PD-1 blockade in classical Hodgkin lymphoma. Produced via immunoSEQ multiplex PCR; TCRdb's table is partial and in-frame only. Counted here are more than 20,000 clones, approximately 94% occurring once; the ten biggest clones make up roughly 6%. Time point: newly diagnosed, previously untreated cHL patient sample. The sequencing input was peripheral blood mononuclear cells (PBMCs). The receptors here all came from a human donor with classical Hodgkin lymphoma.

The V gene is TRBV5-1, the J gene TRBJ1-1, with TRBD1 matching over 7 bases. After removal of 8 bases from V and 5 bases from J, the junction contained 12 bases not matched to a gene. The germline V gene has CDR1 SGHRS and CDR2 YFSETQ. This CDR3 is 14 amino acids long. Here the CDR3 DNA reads TGCGCCAGTTCGAACAGGGGTGAGGTGACTGAAGCTTTCTTT. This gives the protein CASSNRGEVTEAFF.

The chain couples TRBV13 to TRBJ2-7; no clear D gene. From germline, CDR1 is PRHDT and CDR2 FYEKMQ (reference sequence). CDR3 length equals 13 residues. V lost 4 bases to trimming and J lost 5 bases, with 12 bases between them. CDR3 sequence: CASSYQDHHEQYF. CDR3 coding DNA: TGTGCCAGCAGCTACCAAGACCACCACGAGCAGTACTTC.

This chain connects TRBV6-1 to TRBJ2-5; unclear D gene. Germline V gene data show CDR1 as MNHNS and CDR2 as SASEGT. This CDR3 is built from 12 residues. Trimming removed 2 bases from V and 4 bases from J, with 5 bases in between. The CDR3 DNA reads TGTGCCAGCAGTGAACTGGGAGAGACCCAGTACTTC. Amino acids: CASSELGETQYF.

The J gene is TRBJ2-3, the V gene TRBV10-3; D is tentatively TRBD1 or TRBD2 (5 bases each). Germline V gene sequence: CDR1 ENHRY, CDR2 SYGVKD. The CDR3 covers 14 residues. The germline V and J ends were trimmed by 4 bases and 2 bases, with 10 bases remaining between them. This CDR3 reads CAISVEGTTDTQYF. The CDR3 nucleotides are TGTGCCATCAGTGTCGAAGGGACCACAGATACGCAGTATTTT.

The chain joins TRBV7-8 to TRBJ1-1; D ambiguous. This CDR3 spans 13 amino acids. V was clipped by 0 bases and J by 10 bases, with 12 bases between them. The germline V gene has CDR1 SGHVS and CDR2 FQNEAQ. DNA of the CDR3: TGTGCCAGCAGCTTAGCAGGCATTGGGCTAGCTTTCTTT. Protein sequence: CASSLAGIGLAFF. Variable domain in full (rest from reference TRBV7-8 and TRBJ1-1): GAGVSQSPRYKVAKRGQDVALRCDPISGHVSLFWYQQALGQGPEFLTYFQNEAQLDKSGLPSDRFFAERPEGSVSTLKIQRTQQEDSAVYLCASSLAGIGLAFFGQGTRLTVV.

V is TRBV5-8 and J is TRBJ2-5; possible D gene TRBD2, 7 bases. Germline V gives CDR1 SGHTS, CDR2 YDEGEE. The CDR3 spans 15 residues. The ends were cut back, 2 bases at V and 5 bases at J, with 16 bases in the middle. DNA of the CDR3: TGTGCCAGCAGCTTCGGGGGGCAGACTCCGGAGACCCAGTACTTC. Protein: CASSFGGQTPETQYF. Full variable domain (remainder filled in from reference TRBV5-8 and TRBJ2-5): EAGVTQSPTHLIKTRGQQATLRCSPISGHTSVYWYQQALGLGLQFLLWYDEGEERNRGNFPPRFSGRQFPNYSSELNVNALELEDSALYLCASSFGGQTPETQYFGPGTRLLVL.

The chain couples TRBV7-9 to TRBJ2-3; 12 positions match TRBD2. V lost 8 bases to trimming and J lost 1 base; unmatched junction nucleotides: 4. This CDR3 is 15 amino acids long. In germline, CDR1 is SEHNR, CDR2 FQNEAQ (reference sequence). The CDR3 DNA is TGTGCCAGCGGACTAGCGGGGCGGGGCACAGATACGCAGTATTTT. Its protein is CASGLAGRGTDTQYF.

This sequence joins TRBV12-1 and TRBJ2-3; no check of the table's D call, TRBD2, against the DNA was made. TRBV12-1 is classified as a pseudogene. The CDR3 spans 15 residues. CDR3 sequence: CASSPPGNQVDTQYF. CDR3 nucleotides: TGTGCCAGCAGCCCGCCGGGAAATCAAGTAGATACGCAGTATTTT.